Each of the 32 T cell receptor beta chains below was sequenced from the same sample in a study of CD8+ T cells in alopecia areata. Reverse transcription of extracted RNA yielded cDNA, which provided the sequencing template. The repertoire was sequenced with immunoSEQ multiplex PCR; TCRdb's copy has only in-frame clones and lacks some. The sample has 110,000 or so clones; around two fifths are singletons. The source material was CD4+ T cells sorted from blood. The source is a human donor with alopecia areata.

V usage is TRBV20-1 and J usage is TRBJ2-3; D not certain. This CDR3 comprises 11 residues. Trimming removed 5 bases from V and 7 bases from J, with 10 bases in between. Germline CDR1 DFQATT, CDR2 SNEGSKA (reference sequence). The CDR3 here is CSAAPQNTQYF. DNA for the CDR3: TGCAGTGCTGCCCCCCAAAATACGCAGTATTTT.

The chain recombines TRBV19 with TRBJ2-2, with 8 nucleotides matching TRBD2. CDR3 length equals 16 residues. V shed 5 bases, J shed 4 bases, and the junction held 9 bases outside the gene matches. The V gene's germline CDR1 is LNHDA and CDR2 SQIVND (reference sequence). CDR3 sequence reads: CASSLTSGGFTGELFF. The CDR3 coding sequence is TGTGCCAGTAGTCTTACCAGCGGGGGTTTCACCGGGGAGCTGTTTTTT.

This clone was seen just once. This chain uses TRBV28 with TRBJ1-5, with D possibly matching TRBD1 (6 bases). V lost 7 bases, J lost 6 bases, and 13 bases lay in between. The CDR3 consists of 13 residues. Germline loops: CDR1 MDHEN, CDR2 SYDVKM. CDR3 sequence: CASKPGAGQPQHF. The CDR3 nucleotides are TGTGCCAGCAAACCGGGGGCTGGTCAGCCCCAGCATTTT. Full variable domain (remainder filled in from reference TRBV28 and TRBJ1-5): DVKVTQSSRYLVKRTGEKVFLECVQDMDHENMFWYRQDPGLGLRLIYFSYDVKMKEKGDIPEGYSVSREKKERFSLILESASTNQTSMYLCASKPGAGQPQHFGDGTRLSIL.

This chain connects TRBV5-6 to TRBJ1-2; tentative D call: TRBD1 (6 bases). The CDR3 is 14 residues long. Germline CDR1 is SGHDT and CDR2 is YYEEEE. Between the trimmed V and J ends, which lost 4 bases and 8 bases, there was a span of 18 bases. The CDR3 sequence: CASSLSGAEQGYTF. The CDR3 nucleotides are TGTGCCAGCAGCCTCTCGGGGGCCGAGCAGGGCTACACCTTC.

CDR3 nucleotides: TGCAGCGGTCTCCGGGACCTCAGGGGGGAGCAGTACTTC. Protein product: CSGLRDLRGEQYF. The J gene is TRBJ2-5, the V gene TRBV29-1; maybe TRBD1 (7 bases). Trimming stripped 7 bases from V and 11 bases from J, with 23 bases between. Germline V gives CDR1 SQVTM, CDR2 ANQGSEA. There are 13 residues in the CDR3.

The V call is TRBV29-1, the J call TRBJ2-6; D gene uncertain. In germline, CDR1 is SQVTM, CDR2 ANQGSEA. The V end was cut by 3 bases, the J end by 1 base, with 4 bases between. CDR3 size: 13 residues. The CDR3 coding sequence is TGCAGCGTTGACCAGTCTGGGGCCAACGTCCTGACTTTC. It codes for CSVDQSGANVLTF.

The chain couples TRBV15 to TRBJ1-5, with D perhaps TRBD1 (5 bases). This CDR3 is 14 amino acids long. Germline-derived CDR1 and CDR2 are LNHNV and YYDKDF (reference sequence). The germline V and J ends were trimmed by 0 bases and 5 bases, with 8 bases remaining between them. CDR3 nucleotide sequence: TGTGCCACCAGCAGAGACAGGGCGTATCAGCCCCAGCATTTT. Protein product: CATSRDRAYQPQHF.

The V and J genes are TRBV29-1 and TRBJ1-1; D possibly corresponds to TRBD1 (6 bases). The ends were cut back, 7 bases at V and 0 bases at J, with 15 bases in the middle. This CDR3 spans 14 amino acids. The germline V gene has CDR1 SQVTM and CDR2 ANQGSEA. CDR3 loop: CSAGGGLLNTEAFF. Written as DNA, the CDR3 is TGCAGCGCCGGAGGGGGACTACTGAACACTGAAGCTTTCTTT.

This chain joins TRBV5-8 and TRBJ1-5; D is uncertain. CDR1 is SGHTS, CDR2 YDEGEE, per germline. V was pared by 4 bases and J by 7 bases, with 12 bases between. This CDR3 comprises 13 residues. The CDR3 protein is CASSIQEVQPQHF. The DNA for the CDR3 is TGTGCCAGCAGCATCCAGGAGGTCCAGCCCCAGCATTTT. Filled out from reference TRBV5-8 and TRBJ1-5, the complete variable domain reads EAGVTQSPTHLIKTRGQQATLRCSPISGHTSVYWYQQALGLGLQFLLWYDEGEERNRGNFPPRFSGRQFPNYSSELNVNALELEDSALYLCASSIQEVQPQHFGDGTRLSIL.

The chain uses TRBV7-3 and TRBJ2-5; possible D gene TRBD1, 6 bases. Trimming removed 1 base from V and 2 bases from J, with 8 bases in between. The germline V gene encodes CDR1 SGHTA and CDR2 FQGTGA. The length of the CDR3 is 14 residues. The CDR3 DNA follows: TGTGCCAGCAGCTTAAATCAGGGGCAAGAGACCCAGTACTTC. Amino acid sequence: CASSLNQGQETQYF.

Only a few counts were recorded for this clone. V usage is TRBV29-1 and J usage is TRBJ2-1, with TRBD2 identical over 11 bases. The CDR3 is 15 residues long. V trimming: 6 bases; J trimming: 10 bases; junction bases outside the gene matches: 14. The germline CDR1 and CDR2 sequences are SQVTM and ANQGSEA. CDR3 region: CSVAGTSGNLGEQFF. CDR3 DNA sequence: TGCAGCGTCGCCGGGACTAGCGGCAACCTCGGGGAGCAGTTCTTC.

In its sample, this clone was seen a few times. The chain joins TRBV7-9 to TRBJ2-1; TRBD1 matches at 7 bases. The CDR3 covers 16 residues. CDR1 and CDR2 (germline): SEHNR, FQNEAQ (reference sequence). The junction had 6 bases not matched to a gene; V was cut back by 4 bases and J by 0 bases. In DNA form, the CDR3 reads TGTGCCAGCAGCTCCTTGACAGGGAGCTCCTACAATGAGCAGTTCTTC. Protein sequence: CASSSLTGSSYNEQFF.

This clone showed up just a few times. The rearrangement joins TRBV19 to TRBJ2-1, with TRBD2 matching 7 bases. This CDR3 is 15 amino acids long. Germline assignment: CDR1 LNHDA and CDR2 SQIVND (reference sequence). J was trimmed by 3 bases and V by 4 bases; bases with no gene match: 6. CDR3: CASSSPSGYYNEQFF. In DNA form, the CDR3 reads TGTGCCAGTAGTAGTCCTAGCGGATACTACAATGAGCAGTTCTTC.

The genes are TRBV2 and TRBJ2-5; 10 positions agree with TRBD1. CDR1 SNHLY and CDR2 FYNNEI come from the germline V gene. This CDR3 is 14 amino acids long. The V segment lost 6 bases and the J segment 4 bases; nucleotides outside the gene matches: 5. The CDR3 region is CASRGDRGRETQYF. CDR3 nucleotide sequence: TGTGCCAGCAGGGGGGACAGGGGTCGAGAGACCCAGTACTTC. The full variable domain, its missing parts supplied by reference TRBV2 and TRBJ2-5, is EPEVTQTPSHQVTQMGQEVILRCVPISNHLYFYWYRQILGQKVEFLVSFYNNEISEKSEIFDDQFSVERPDGSNFTLKIRSTKLEDSAMYFCASRGDRGRETQYFGPGTRLLVL.

The chain uses TRBV6-5 and TRBJ1-5; D may be TRBD1 (5 bases). Trimming shortened V by 2 bases and J by 0 bases, and 8 bases separated the two germline ends. The CDR3 is made up of 15 amino acids. The germline V gene has CDR1 MNHEY and CDR2 SVGAGI. CDR3 sequence (DNA): TGTGCCAGCAGTTACAAGGGGAATAGCAATCAGCCCCAGCATTTT. Residues: CASSYKGNSNQPQHF.

This clone showed up just a few times. V usage is TRBV7-2 and J usage is TRBJ1-1; D is unresolved. The CDR3 has 11 amino acids. V lost 2 bases and J lost 11, with 9 bases in between. Germline V CDR1 and CDR2: SGHTA, FQGNSA. In DNA form, the CDR3 reads TGTGCCAGCAGCTTATGGCAGGACGCTTTCTTT. Translated, it gives CASSLWQDAFF.

The rearrangement uses TRBV29-1 and TRBJ1-2; unclear D gene. Germline-derived CDR1 and CDR2 are SQVTM and ANQGSEA. The CDR3 is 14 amino acids. Trimming stripped 4 bases from V and 1 base from J, with 13 bases between. The CDR3 DNA is TGCAGCGTTGTAAACCAGGCGAATAACTATGGCTACACCTTC. Translated, it gives CSVVNQANNYGYTF.

This chain joins TRBV14 and TRBJ1-6, with 9 bases fitting TRBD1. Trimming cost V 4 bases and J 7 bases; bases outside gene matches: 5. The CDR3 runs 15 residues. CDR1 and CDR2 from the germline V gene are SGHDN and FVKESK. CDR3 coding DNA: TGTGCCAGCAGCCCCGGACAGGGGTGGAATTCACCCCTCCACTTT. Its translation is CASSPGQGWNSPLHF.

This chain joins TRBV5-1 and TRBJ2-3, with a weak D call TRBD1 (7 bases). Germline-derived CDR1 and CDR2 are SGHRS and YFSETQ. CDR3 length equals 16 residues. V was shortened by 4 bases and J by 5 bases, with 20 bases between the two germline ends. The CDR3 sequence is CASSPDGPGGRDTQYF. The CDR3 bases are TGCGCCAGCAGCCCCGACGGGCCAGGGGGGAGAGATACGCAGTATTTT.

V and J are TRBV2 and TRBJ1-1; possibly TRBD1 for D (6 bases). Between the trimmed V and J ends, which lost 11 bases and 6 bases, there was a span of 10 bases. Looked up from germline, CDR1 is SNHLY and CDR2 is FYNNEI. The CDR3 contains 10 residues. For the CDR3, the DNA is TGTGCCCAGGGGAGGTCTGAAGCTTTCTTT. Translating gives CAQGRSEAFF. The full variable domain, in which reference TRBV2 and TRBJ1-1 provide the parts outside the CDR3, is EPEVTQTPSHQVTQMGQEVILRCVPISNHLYFYWYRQILGQKVEFLVSFYNNEISEKSEIFDDQFSVERPDGSNFTLKIRSTKLEDSAMYFCAQGRSEAFFGQGTRLTVV.

The chain joins TRBV6-7 to TRBJ2-5; D may be TRBD1 (6 bases). TRBV6-7 is designated an ORF whose function remains uncertain. This CDR3 is 12 amino acids long. The V and J ends lost 5 bases and 12 bases respectively, with 16 bases between them. The CDR3 coding sequence is TGTGCCAGCAGTACCCGACAGGTCCTCAAGTACTTC. It specifies CASSTRQVLKYF.

This clone was seen more than once but under ten times. This chain uses TRBV5-6 with TRBJ2-1; D unclear. V was pared by 4 bases and J by 6 bases, with 11 bases between. This CDR3 has 13 residues. CDR1 is SGHDT, CDR2 YYEEEE, per germline. CDR3 in amino acids: CASSPRKFNEQFF. The CDR3 coding sequence is TGTGCCAGCAGCCCACGGAAGTTCAATGAGCAGTTCTTC.

The CDR3 DNA reads as TGTGCCAGCAGCCCGACAGGTGCCGGGGCCAACGTCCTGACTTTC. Protein product: CASSPTGAGANVLTF. This sequence joins TRBV7-8 and TRBJ2-6; possible D gene TRBD1, 6 bases. The CDR3 length is 15 residues. CDR1 is SGHVS and CDR2 is FQNEAQ in the germline V gene. V dropped 5 bases and J dropped 4 bases, with 12 bases sitting between them.

This rearrangement joins TRBV7-2 to TRBJ1-2, with D unclear. V was trimmed by 3 bases and J by 4 bases, leaving 9 bases between them. The CDR3 sequence is 13 residues long. In germline, CDR1 is SGHTA, CDR2 FQGNSA. In nucleotides, the CDR3 is TGTGCCAGCAGCTTCCGGTTGATCTATGGCTACACCTTC. Encoded protein: CASSFRLIYGYTF.

The chain employs TRBV7-3 and TRBJ2-7; D ambiguous. This CDR3 comprises 13 residues. Germline V gives CDR1 SGHTA, CDR2 FQGTGA. V was shortened by 1 base and J by 6 bases, with 10 bases between the two germline ends. Here the CDR3 DNA reads TGTGCCAGCAGCTTAATCGTAGACTCCGAGCAGTACTTC. Encoded protein: CASSLIVDSEQYF.

This clone was picked up a small number of times. This chain joins TRBV11-2 and TRBJ1-2; no clear D. Trimming took 1 base from V and 1 from J, leaving 4 bases between them. The CDR3 has 13 amino acids. In germline, CDR1 is SGHAT, CDR2 FQNNGV. The CDR3 region is CASSLGFNYGYTF. As DNA, the CDR3 is TGTGCCAGCAGCTTAGGGTTTAACTATGGCTACACCTTC.

The chain employs TRBV5-1 and TRBJ2-7; D is undetermined. The CDR3 extends over 13 amino acids. V shed 1 base and J shed 2 bases, with 7 bases lying between them. From germline, CDR1 is SGHRS and CDR2 YFSETQ. The CDR3 reads CASSLRGPYEQYF. The CDR3 nucleotides are TGCGCCAGCAGCTTGCGCGGCCCCTACGAGCAGTACTTC.

In this sample, this clone turned up a few times. The chain has TRBV28 and TRBJ2-7; D may be TRBD1 (5 bases). With 6 bases removed from V and 5 bases from J, the gap between germline ends came to 17 bases. The CDR3 extends over 14 amino acids. CDR1 is MDHEN and CDR2 is SYDVKM in the germline V gene. The CDR3 DNA follows: TGTGCCAGCAGAGAATGGGGCGGTGTCGACGAGCAGTACTTC. Translation: CASREWGGVDEQYF.

The J gene is TRBJ2-7, the V gene TRBV29-1, with a possible D match to TRBD1 (6 bases). Per germline, CDR1 SQVTM and CDR2 ANQGSEA. Trimming removed 7 bases at V and 2 bases at J, with 15 bases between. This CDR3 has 13 amino acids. Here the CDR3 reads CSGIRTAPYEQYF. The CDR3, as DNA: TGCAGCGGGATACGGACAGCCCCCTACGAGCAGTACTTC.

The J gene is TRBJ1-2, the V gene TRBV29-1, with TRBD1 matching 12 bases. The ends lost 7 bases at V and 8 bases at J; junction bases unmatched: 11. This CDR3 is 14 amino acids long. Germline CDR1 and CDR2: SQVTM and ANQGSEA. CDR3 sequence reads: CSAHTGTGGRGYTF. The CDR3 nucleotides read TGCAGCGCCCACACCGGGACAGGGGGCAGAGGCTACACCTTC.

This chain uses TRBV20-1 with TRBJ2-7, with unresolved D. The CDR3 totals 11 residues. V was clipped by 7 bases and J by 7 bases, with 14 bases between them. Germline V gene sequence: CDR1 DFQATT, CDR2 SNEGSKA (reference sequence). In DNA, the CDR3 is TGCAGTGTTAGGTACTATGGAGAGCAGTACTTC. Its translation: CSVRYYGEQYF.

A few counts support this clone. V usage is TRBV28 and J usage is TRBJ2-4, with TRBD1 matching 8 bases. The CDR3 sequence is 16 residues long. J was trimmed by 1 base and V by 3 bases; bases with no gene match: 5. The germline V gene encodes CDR1 MDHEN and CDR2 SYDVKM. The CDR3 nucleotides are TGTGCCAGCAGTTTTACAGGGGGTGCGGCCAAAAACATTCAGTACTTC. Protein product: CASSFTGGAAKNIQYF.